This T cell receptor (beta chain) stems from a study of cytomegalovirus exposure and HLA in healthy donors. Points from the study as a whole: Reported results showed that the classifier diagnosed cytomegalovirus status with high specificity and sensitivity. Some TCR beta chains (roughly 150 of them) were listed as cytomegalovirus-associated. In the 130 or so validation repertoires, approximately 94% of cluster scores exceeded 0, per a later analysis.

As regards this clone: Its antigen remains unknown.

From the 120-subject validation cohort, which was separate from the roughly 610-subject first cohort, the donors were drawn. Data came from immunoSEQ multiplex PCR; TCRdb stores just in-frame clones and leaves some out. Among under 150,000 clones listed, around 88% were seen once. Germline CDR1 reads LGHNA; CDR2 reads YSLEER. The CDR3 loop spans 15 amino acids. V shed 2 bases, J shed 8 bases, and the junction held 8 bases outside the gene matches. This sequence was found in a woman aged 18 to 35 in good health and CMV-seropositive. Sequencing was performed on PBMCs. This chain joins TRBV4-3 and TRBJ1-4, with 7 bases aligning to TRBD1. CDR3 DNA: TGCGCCAGCAGCCAATTTAGAGGGGGCCGGGAAAAACTGTTTTTT. This encodes CASSQFRGGREKLFF.